The 5 T cell receptor beta chains below were found in one sample sequenced in a study of blood T cell repertoires in COVID-19. Some clones are missing from TCRdb's copy, which holds only in-frame ones; the method was immunoSEQ multiplex PCR. The sample lists 200,000 to 250,000 clones, over 75% occurring once. The sample was peripheral blood. These receptor sequences come from a man between 45 and 60 years old with COVID-19, enrolled during active disease.

This chain connects TRBV5-4 to TRBJ2-2; maybe TRBD1 (6 bases). Germline V gene lookup returns CDR1 SGHNT and CDR2 YYREEE (reference sequence). Trimming removed 0 bases at V and 6 bases at J, with 12 bases between. The CDR3 contains 15 residues. The CDR3: CASSLVGSGAGELFF. The CDR3 DNA sequence: TGTGCCAGCAGCTTGGTTGGGTCAGGGGCCGGGGAGCTGTTTTTT.

This chain joins TRBV6-5 and TRBJ1-2; no firm D call. Deletions cut 0 bases from V and 1 base from J, with 9 bases between. This CDR3 has 15 residues. Germline CDR1 reads MNHEY; CDR2 reads SVGAGI. The CDR3 DNA reads TGTGCCAGCAGTTACTCAACACACGATAACTATGGCTACACCTTC. Its protein product is CASSYSTHDNYGYTF.

Comments on this clone: A junction end diverges from the germline sequence, so it may reflect a read error. This chain connects TRBV19 to TRBJ1-3; 9 bases align to TRBD1. The CDR3 has 10 residues. From germline, CDR1 is LNHDA and CDR2 SQIVND (reference sequence). The CDR3, as DNA: TGTGCCAGTGGGGACAGGGCCGTACGTTTT. Protein product: CASGDRAVRF.

The chain couples TRBV18 to TRBJ1-5; D call uncertain. Germline V gives CDR1 KGHSH, CDR2 LQKENI. This CDR3 comprises 15 residues. Trimming cost V 2 bases and J 5 bases, with 13 bases left between them. DNA for the CDR3: TGTGCCAGCTCACCATCGGCTAGCCTTCATCAGCCCCAGCATTTT. Encoded protein: CASSPSASLHQPQHF. Using reference TRBV18 and TRBJ1-5 for the parts outside the CDR3, the full variable domain is NAGVMQNPRHLVRRRGQEARLRCSPMKGHSHVYWYRQLPEEGLKFMVYLQKENIIDESGMPKERFSAEFPKEGPSILRIQQVVRGDSAAYFCASSPSASLHQPQHFGDGTRLSIL.

V usage is TRBV24-1 and J usage is TRBJ2-2; D is unclear. The germline V gene has CDR1 KGHDR and CDR2 SFDVKD. The V end was cut by 6 bases, the J end by 6 bases, with 13 bases between. There are 14 residues in the CDR3. CDR3 nucleotides: TGTGCCACCAGTCCTTCAGTCTCCCCCGGGGAGCTGTTTTTT. Protein sequence: CATSPSVSPGELFF.